The TCR beta chain under discussion was sequenced for a study of cytomegalovirus exposure and HLA in healthy donors. Overall study findings and caveats: Published work reported that the classifier diagnosed cytomegalovirus status with high specificity and sensitivity. In an earlier analysis, productive rearrangement rates for most beta V segments clustered near 90% or 30%. The sole available immune exposure information was CMV serostatus.

PCR involved 60 Vbeta and 13 Jbeta primers. Generated by immunoSEQ multiplex PCR, the TCRdb table keeps only in-frame clones and is missing some. The sample consists of 85,000 to 110,000 clones, 75% to 85% of them appearing once. Germline lookup yields CDR1 SGDLS and CDR2 YYNGEE. V gave up 4 bases and J gave up 1 base; unmatched junction bases: 2. This CDR3 has 14 amino acids. Donors showed nominal health when sampled, although they likely had unrecorded immune exposures. This clone has just one count. What it binds is unknown. The chain recombines TRBV9 with TRBJ2-7, with 10 bases fitting TRBD2. Sample: PBMCs. This receptor was taken from a woman aged 18-29 years in good health and CMV-seropositive. The CDR3 DNA reads as TGTGCCAGCAGCCGGACTAGCGGATCCTACGAGCAGTACTTC. This sequence encodes CASSRTSGSYEQYF.